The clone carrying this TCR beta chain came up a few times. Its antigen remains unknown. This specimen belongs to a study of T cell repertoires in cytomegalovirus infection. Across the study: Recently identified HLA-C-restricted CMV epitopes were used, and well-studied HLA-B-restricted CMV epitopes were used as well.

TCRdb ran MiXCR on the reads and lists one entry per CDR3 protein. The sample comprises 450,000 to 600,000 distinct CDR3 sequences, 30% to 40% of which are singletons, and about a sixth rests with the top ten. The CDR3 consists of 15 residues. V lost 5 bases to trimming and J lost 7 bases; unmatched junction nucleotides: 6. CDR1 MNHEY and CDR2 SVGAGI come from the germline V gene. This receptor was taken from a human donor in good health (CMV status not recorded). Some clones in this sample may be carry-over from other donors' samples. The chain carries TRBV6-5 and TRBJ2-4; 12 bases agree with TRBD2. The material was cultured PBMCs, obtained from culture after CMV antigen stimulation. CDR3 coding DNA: TGTGCCAGCAGTAGACTAGCGGGAGATAGTAACATTCAGTACTTC. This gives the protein CASSRLAGDSNIQYF.